The 30 T cell receptor beta chains in this list originate from one sample, sequenced in a study of blood T cell repertoires in COVID-19. The protocol was immunoSEQ multiplex PCR, while the TCRdb copy is restricted to in-frame clones and leaves out a portion. The repertoire holds under 95,000 clones, with around 80% as singletons. The sample consisted of peripheral blood. Receptors originate from a man in his fifties or sixties with active or convalescent COVID-19.

The CDR3 nucleotides are TGCGCCAGCAGCCGAGGGGACGGACGGGAGGGCAATGAGCAGTTCTTC. It codes for CASSRGDGREGNEQFF. This sequence joins TRBV4-1 and TRBJ2-1, with 8 bases fitting TRBD2. This CDR3 has 16 amino acids. With 4 bases clipped from V and 6 bases from J, the junction kept 11 bases outside the gene matches. Germline V gene sequence: CDR1 MGHRA, CDR2 YSYEKL.

The V and J genes are TRBV30 and TRBJ1-1; D gene ambiguous. With 0 bases removed from V and 11 bases from J, the gap between germline ends came to 10 bases. Per germline, CDR1 GTSNPN and CDR2 SVGIG (reference sequence). This CDR3 comprises 11 residues. The CDR3 region is CAWSVDAAAFF. The CDR3 bases are TGTGCCTGGAGTGTAGATGCCGCGGCTTTCTTT.

The chain couples TRBV7-9 to TRBJ2-7; tentatively, D is TRBD2 (5 bases). The V end was cut by 1 base, the J end by 2 bases, with 9 bases between. The V gene's germline CDR1 is SEHNR and CDR2 FQNEAQ (reference sequence). This CDR3 is 14 amino acids long. CDR3 sequence reads: CASSLVTSPYEQYF. CDR3 DNA: TGTGCCAGCAGCTTAGTTACTAGTCCCTACGAGCAGTACTTC.

The chain couples TRBV7-6 to TRBJ2-7; maybe TRBD2 (8 bases). Germline CDR1 SGHVS, CDR2 FNYEAQ. The length of the CDR3 is 17 residues. Trimming took 0 bases from V and 2 from J, leaving 17 bases between them. Written as DNA, the CDR3 is TGTGCCAGCAGCTTAGCAGGCGGGGGGACAGTGACCTACGAGCAGTACTTC. Its protein is CASSLAGGGTVTYEQYF. Combining the CDR3 with reference TRBV7-6 and TRBJ2-7 gives the whole variable domain GAGVSQSPRYKVTKRGQDVALRCDPISGHVSLYWYRQALGQGPEFLTYFNYEAQQDKSGLPNDRFSAERPEGSISTLTIQRTEQRDSAMYRCASSLAGGGTVTYEQYFGPGTRLTVT.

The V and J genes are TRBV7-9 and TRBJ2-7; D call uncertain. CDR1 and CDR2 (germline): SEHNR, FQNEAQ (reference sequence). The V and J ends lost 7 bases and 0 bases respectively, with 10 bases between them. The CDR3 has 13 amino acids. CDR3 region: CASTTPSSYEQYF. The CDR3 DNA reads TGTGCCAGCACCACCCCTAGCTCCTACGAGCAGTACTTC.

This chain connects TRBV6-1 to TRBJ1-2; 7 nucleotides line up with TRBD1. Germline lookup yields CDR1 MNHNS and CDR2 SASEGT. This CDR3 contains 15 residues. With V trimmed by 1 base and J by 5 bases, 7 bases remained unmatched. CDR3 region: CASSEGIGGEYGYTF. The CDR3, as DNA: TGTGCCAGCAGTGAAGGTATAGGGGGCGAATATGGCTACACCTTC.

Here the CDR3 reads CASSLTFTYEQYF. The CDR3 DNA reads as TGTGCCAGCAGCTTAACTTTTACCTACGAGCAGTACTTC. The rearrangement uses TRBV7-2 and TRBJ2-7; unclear D gene. The CDR3 has 13 residues. The germline CDR1 and CDR2 sequences are SGHTA and FQGNSA. Trimming removed 2 bases at V and 2 bases at J, with 7 bases between.

The chain joins TRBV6-2 or TRBV6-3 to TRBJ1-5, with D maybe TRBD1 (5 bases). The germline gives CDR1 MNHEY, CDR2 SVGEGT. This CDR3 contains 14 residues. The ends were cut back, 4 bases at V and 4 bases at J, with 11 bases in the middle. The CDR3, as DNA: TGTGCCAGCAGTTGGGGGGGGGAGAATCAGCCCCAGCATTTT. It codes for CASSWGGENQPQHF.

V usage is TRBV18 and J usage is TRBJ2-5, with TRBD1 matching 8 bases. Germline lookup yields CDR1 KGHSH and CDR2 LQKENI. Trimming cost V 2 bases and J 2 bases; bases outside gene matches: 1. The CDR3 runs to 14 residues. As DNA, the CDR3 is TGTGCCAGCTCACCAACAGGGGGGCAAGAGACCCAGTACTTC. Amino acids: CASSPTGGQETQYF.

The chain links TRBV29-1 to TRBJ2-7, with D possibly matching TRBD2 (6 bases). Trimming stripped 0 bases from V and 6 bases from J, with 9 bases between. Germline values: CDR1 SQVTM, CDR2 ANQGSEA. The CDR3 is 12 residues long. CDR3 in amino acids: CSVEEGGSEQYF. The CDR3 nucleotides read TGCAGCGTTGAAGAGGGGGGAAGCGAGCAGTACTTC.

The rearrangement uses TRBV5-5 and TRBJ1-2; 7 bases line up with TRBD1. Germline V gives CDR1 SGHKS, CDR2 YYEKEE (reference sequence). V was pared by 4 bases and J by 8 bases, with 8 bases of the junction left unmatched. This CDR3 has 13 amino acids. The CDR3 reads CASSRQGVEGYTF. CDR3 coding DNA: TGTGCCAGCAGCCGCCAGGGGGTTGAGGGCTACACCTTC. Full variable domain (remainder filled in from reference TRBV5-5 and TRBJ1-2): DAGVTQSPTHLIKTRGQQVTLRCSPISGHKSVSWYQQVLGQGPQFIFQYYEKEERGRGNFPDRFSARQFPNYSSELNVNALLLGDSALYLCASSRQGVEGYTFGSGTRLTVV.

The chain couples TRBV10-3 to TRBJ1-3; TRBD1 aligns across 9 bases. The CDR3 consists of 18 residues. From germline, CDR1 is ENHRY and CDR2 SYGVKD. J gave up 1 base and V 1 base, and 8 bases lay outside the gene matches. CDR3 bases: TGTGCCATCAGTGAGTTTTCCGGGACAGGGATATCTGGAAACACCATATATTTT. This codes for CAISEFSGTGISGNTIYF.

This chain links TRBV5-1 with TRBJ1-1; D remains ambiguous. The CDR3 loop spans 13 amino acids. Germline values: CDR1 SGHRS, CDR2 YFSETQ. V lost 0 bases and J 5 bases, leaving 8 bases between the germline ends. The CDR3 loop reads CASSLVPGTEAFF. CDR3 DNA sequence: TGCGCCAGCAGCTTGGTACCGGGGACTGAAGCTTTCTTT.

The gene calls are TRBV10-3 and TRBJ2-1; TRBD2 matches at 14 bases. Trimming at V came to 8 bases and at J to 8 bases, leaving 8 bases not matched to a gene. The CDR3 has 15 residues. CDR1 and CDR2 (germline): ENHRY, SYGVKD. CDR3 bases: TGTGCCATCGGAGGGACTAGCGGGGGTGACGATGAGCAGTTCTTC. Protein product: CAIGGTSGGDDEQFF.

This clone was observed a handful of times. This rearrangement joins TRBV28 to TRBJ2-2, with TRBD2 matching over 8 bases. V lost 8 bases to trimming and J lost 3 bases; unmatched junction nucleotides: 11. The V gene's germline CDR1 is MDHEN and CDR2 SYDVKM. The CDR3 contains 16 residues. In DNA, the CDR3 is TGTGCCAGCGAACCAACCGGGAGGGAGTACACCGGGGAGCTGTTTTTT. Residues: CASEPTGREYTGELFF.

This chain uses TRBV28 with TRBJ2-7, with D possibly being TRBD2 (5 bases). CDR3 length: 14 amino acids. Germline V gene data show CDR1 as MDHEN and CDR2 as SYDVKM. V shed 5 bases and J shed 2 bases, with 13 bases lying between them. The CDR3 DNA is TGTGCCAGCAGTCCTTCCGGACTTCCCTACGAGCAGTACTTC. Translating it yields CASSPSGLPYEQYF.

This chain uses TRBV5-6 with TRBJ2-7; no reliable D call. The CDR3 is 14 residues long. Trimming removed 0 bases at V and 2 bases at J, with 9 bases between. The germline gives CDR1 SGHDT, CDR2 YYEEEE. CDR3 sequence (DNA): TGTGCCAGCAGCTTGGGGAGAAACACCTACGAGCAGTACTTC. Translating gives CASSLGRNTYEQYF.

The V gene is TRBV5-4, the J gene TRBJ2-2, with 9 bases that match TRBD2. The CDR3 contains 17 residues. After removal of 5 bases from V and 1 base from J, the junction contained 9 bases not matched to a gene. Germline loops: CDR1 SGHNT, CDR2 YYREEE (reference sequence). The CDR3 bases are TGTGCCAGCAGTTTTGCCATACTAGCGGGGAACACCGGGGAGCTGTTTTTT. Translation: CASSFAILAGNTGELFF. Together with reference TRBV5-4 and TRBJ2-2, the CDR3 gives the full variable domain: ETGVTQSPTHLIKTRGQQVTLRCSSQSGHNTVSWYQQALGQGPQFIFQYYREEENGRGNFPPRFSGLQFPNYSSELNVNALELDDSALYLCASSFAILAGNTGELFFGEGSRLTVL.

The genes are TRBV30 and TRBJ2-7; 8 bases align to TRBD1. The CDR3 has 14 amino acids. V lost 4 bases and J lost 3; bases outside the gene matches: 8. Germline lookup yields CDR1 GTSNPN and CDR2 SVGIG (reference sequence). CDR3 nucleotides: TGTGCCTGGACCTCTCCCGGGACAGGCTACGAGCAGTACTTC. Its translation: CAWTSPGTGYEQYF. Full variable domain (outside the CDR3, taken from reference TRBV30 and TRBJ2-7): SQTIHQWPATLVQPVGSPLSLECTVEGTSNPNLYWYRQAAGRGLQLLFYSVGIGQISSEVPQNLSASRPQDRQFILSSKKLLLSDSGFYLCAWTSPGTGYEQYFGPGTRLTVT.

Notes on this clone: Mismatch with germline at one junction end may stem from a read error. The CDR3 here is CASSSDNEQFF. In nucleotides, the CDR3 is TGTGCCAGCAGCTCCGACAATGAGCAGTTCTTC. The chain couples TRBV7-3 to TRBJ2-1; D gene uncertain. In germline, CDR1 is SGHTA, CDR2 FQGTGA. This CDR3 is built from 11 residues.

The chain joins TRBV2 to TRBJ2-5; tentative D call: TRBD2 (5 bases). CDR3 length: 14 amino acids. Germline assignment: CDR1 SNHLY and CDR2 FYNNEI. Trimming shortened V by 5 bases and J by 2 bases, and 12 bases separated the two germline ends. CDR3 sequence (DNA): TGTGCCAGCAGTCCAGGACTGTTACAAGAGACCCAGTACTTC. The encoded protein is CASSPGLLQETQYF.

The chain uses TRBV7-3 and TRBJ2-7, with 8 bases lining up with TRBD1. This CDR3 has 13 amino acids. V was clipped by 3 bases and J by 4 bases; unmatched bases: 2. Germline CDR1 is SGHTA and CDR2 is FQGTGA. The CDR3 loop reads CASSFRQGYEQYF. Written as DNA, the CDR3 is TGTGCCAGCAGCTTCAGACAGGGGTACGAGCAGTACTTC.

This clone is classed as medium-sized (0.01 to 0.1%). The V gene is TRBV12-5, the J gene TRBJ1-2; 8 bases are shared with TRBD1. The germline CDR1 and CDR2 sequences are LGHNT and FRNRAP. CDR3 length equals 16 residues. Losses at the gene ends were 1 base for V and 7 bases for J; bases not matched to a gene: 11. CDR3 residues: CASGLAHYYRGGGYTF. The CDR3 nucleotides read TGTGCTAGTGGTTTGGCCCACTACTACAGGGGGGGTGGCTACACCTTC.

This clone was recorded a few times. V is TRBV6-2 or TRBV6-3 and J is TRBJ2-2, with D tentatively TRBD1 (6 bases). CDR3 length equals 15 residues. CDR1 and CDR2 from the germline V gene are MNHEY and SVGEGT. Trimming cost V 6 bases and J 1 base, with 12 bases left between them. The CDR3 loop is CASSPDRKNTGELFF. The DNA for the CDR3 is TGTGCCAGCAGCCCAGACAGGAAGAACACCGGGGAGCTGTTTTTT.

This rearrangement joins TRBV6-5 to TRBJ1-4, with D maybe TRBD1 (5 bases). Trimming shortened V by 10 bases and J by 10 bases, and 19 bases separated the two germline ends. Germline CDR1 MNHEY, CDR2 SVGAGI. The CDR3 consists of 13 residues. The CDR3 sequence is CATLGRGPVKLFF. The CDR3 DNA sequence: TGTGCCACACTGGGGCGCGGCCCCGTAAAACTGTTTTTT.

The rearrangement links TRBV5-1 to TRBJ2-7; 7 nucleotides match TRBD1. The CDR3 has 15 amino acids. V lost 4 bases to trimming and J lost 2 bases; unmatched junction nucleotides: 9. Germline V gene sequence: CDR1 SGHRS, CDR2 YFSETQ. The DNA for the CDR3 is TGCGCCAGCAGCCCCCAAACCGGGACAGCCTACGAGCAGTACTTC. Translated, it gives CASSPQTGTAYEQYF.

In DNA form, the CDR3 reads TGTGCCAGCAGCGGGACAGGGGGTGGGGAGACCCAGTACTTC. Amino acids: CASSGTGGGETQYF. The chain recombines TRBV9 with TRBJ2-5, with 10 bases aligning to TRBD1. Germline loops: CDR1 SGDLS, CDR2 YYNGEE. The ends lost 3 bases at V and 5 bases at J; junction bases unmatched: 4. The CDR3 is 14 residues long.

This clone was picked up one time. CDR3 in DNA: TGTGCCAGCAGTTTTTTTGAGACAGGGGATCTGGGCGAGCAGTACTTC. It yields the protein CASSFFETGDLGEQYF. The chain recombines TRBV28 with TRBJ2-7; 8 bases match TRBD1. Unmatched junction bases numbered 13, after V lost 3 bases and J lost 6 bases. CDR1 and CDR2 from the germline V gene are MDHEN and SYDVKM. The CDR3 length is 16 residues.

In its sample, this clone was seen once. J is TRBJ1-4 and V is TRBV30; 12 nucleotides agree with TRBD1. The CDR3 consists of 18 residues. The germline gives CDR1 GTSNPN, CDR2 SVGIG (reference sequence). J lost 3 bases, V lost 5 bases, and 13 bases had no gene match. CDR3 sequence reads: CAWGSRPGTGGANEKLFF. The DNA of the CDR3 is TGTGCCTGGGGATCCCGGCCCGGGACAGGGGGCGCTAATGAAAAACTGTTTTTT. The full variable domain, with the rest looked up from reference TRBV30 and TRBJ1-4, is SQTIHQWPATLVQPVGSPLSLECTVEGTSNPNLYWYRQAAGRGLQLLFYSVGIGQISSEVPQNLSASRPQDRQFILSSKKLLLSDSGFYLCAWGSRPGTGGANEKLFFGSGTQLSVL.

This clone has just a few counts. The chain is built from TRBV5-5 and TRBJ1-1; no definite D call. Germline V CDR1 and CDR2: SGHKS, YYEKEE (reference sequence). V lost 4 bases and J lost 0, with 10 bases in between. This CDR3 contains 14 residues. CDR3 sequence (DNA): TGTGCCAGCAGCCCGGTAAGAGTGAACACTGAAGCTTTCTTT. Encoded protein: CASSPVRVNTEAFF.